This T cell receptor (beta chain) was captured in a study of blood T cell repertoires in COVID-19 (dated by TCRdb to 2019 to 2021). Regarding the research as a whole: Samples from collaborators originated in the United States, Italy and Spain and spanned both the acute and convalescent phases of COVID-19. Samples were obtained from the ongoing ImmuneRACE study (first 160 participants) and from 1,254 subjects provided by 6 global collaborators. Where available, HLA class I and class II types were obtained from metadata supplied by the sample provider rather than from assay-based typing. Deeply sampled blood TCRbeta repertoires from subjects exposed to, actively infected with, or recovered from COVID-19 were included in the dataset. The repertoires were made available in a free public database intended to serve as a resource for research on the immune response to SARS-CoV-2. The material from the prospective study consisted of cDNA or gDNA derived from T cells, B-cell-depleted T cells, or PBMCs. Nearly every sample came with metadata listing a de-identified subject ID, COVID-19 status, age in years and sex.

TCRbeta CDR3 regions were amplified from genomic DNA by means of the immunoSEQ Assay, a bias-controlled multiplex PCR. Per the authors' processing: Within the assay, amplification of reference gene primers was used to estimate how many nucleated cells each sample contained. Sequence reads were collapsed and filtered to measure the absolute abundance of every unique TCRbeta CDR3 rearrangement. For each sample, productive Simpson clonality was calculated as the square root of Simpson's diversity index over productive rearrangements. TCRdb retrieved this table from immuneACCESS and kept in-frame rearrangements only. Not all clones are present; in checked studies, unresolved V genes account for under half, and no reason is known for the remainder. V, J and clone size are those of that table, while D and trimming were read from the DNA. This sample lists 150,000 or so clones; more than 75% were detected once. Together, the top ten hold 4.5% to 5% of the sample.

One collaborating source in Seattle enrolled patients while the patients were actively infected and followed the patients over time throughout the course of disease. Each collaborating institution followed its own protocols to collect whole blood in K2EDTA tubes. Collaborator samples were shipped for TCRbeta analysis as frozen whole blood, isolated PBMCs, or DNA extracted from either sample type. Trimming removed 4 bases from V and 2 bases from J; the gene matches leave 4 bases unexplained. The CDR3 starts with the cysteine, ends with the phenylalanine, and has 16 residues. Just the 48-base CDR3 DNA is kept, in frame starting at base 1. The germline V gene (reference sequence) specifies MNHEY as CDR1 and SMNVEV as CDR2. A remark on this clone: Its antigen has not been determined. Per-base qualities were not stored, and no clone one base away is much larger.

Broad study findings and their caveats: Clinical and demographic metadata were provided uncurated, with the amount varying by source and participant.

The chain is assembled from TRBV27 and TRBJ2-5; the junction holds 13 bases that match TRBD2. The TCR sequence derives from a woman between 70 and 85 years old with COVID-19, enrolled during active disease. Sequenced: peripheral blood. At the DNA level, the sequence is TGTGCCAGCAGTTCCGGACTAGCGGGAGTTCAAGAGACCCAGTACTTC. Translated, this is CASSSGLAGVQETQYF.